This entry concerns a single T cell receptor beta chain. As yet, its antigen is unknown. Per the original data handling: Clinicopathological groups differed in CDR3, with these differences serving to build a distant-metastasis classifier for papillary thyroid cancer. Via MiXCR, TCRdb re-called the PCR reads. The V and J calls here are based on TCRdb, not the publication. The data show under 25,000 clones, roughly 22% seen once. Each patient came to thyroid surgery without any prior treatment (of any kind). CDR3 length equals 13 residues. CDR1 is SGHAT, CDR2 FQNNGV, per germline. With 5 bases removed from V and 3 bases from J, the gap between germline ends came to 8 bases. The data belong to a study of metastatic and nonmetastatic thyroid tumors. As for the study in general: For malignant and benign thyroid patients, tumor or nodule tissue and blood were the sources whose repertoires were compared. Study results and limitations: As reported, TCR beta diversity in blood and tumor was significantly higher in malignant thyroid tumors than in benign nodules.

The gene calls are TRBV11-2 and TRBJ1-3; no reliable D call. The receptor was isolated from a female donor with papillary thyroid cancer or a benign thyroid nodule (not recorded which). Some clones in this sample may be carry-over from other donors' samples. The sequenced material came from adjacent normal tissue. The CDR3 loop is CASSRTDGNTIYF. The CDR3 nucleotides read TGTGCCAGCAGCCGGACGGATGGAAACACCATATATTTT. The full variable domain, with the rest looked up from reference TRBV11-2 and TRBJ1-3, is EAGVAQSPRYKIIEKRQSVAFWCNPISGHATLYWYQQILGQGPKLLIQFQNNGVVDDSQLPKDRFSAERLKGVDSTLKIQPAKLEDSAVYLCASSRTDGNTIYFGEGSWLTVV.